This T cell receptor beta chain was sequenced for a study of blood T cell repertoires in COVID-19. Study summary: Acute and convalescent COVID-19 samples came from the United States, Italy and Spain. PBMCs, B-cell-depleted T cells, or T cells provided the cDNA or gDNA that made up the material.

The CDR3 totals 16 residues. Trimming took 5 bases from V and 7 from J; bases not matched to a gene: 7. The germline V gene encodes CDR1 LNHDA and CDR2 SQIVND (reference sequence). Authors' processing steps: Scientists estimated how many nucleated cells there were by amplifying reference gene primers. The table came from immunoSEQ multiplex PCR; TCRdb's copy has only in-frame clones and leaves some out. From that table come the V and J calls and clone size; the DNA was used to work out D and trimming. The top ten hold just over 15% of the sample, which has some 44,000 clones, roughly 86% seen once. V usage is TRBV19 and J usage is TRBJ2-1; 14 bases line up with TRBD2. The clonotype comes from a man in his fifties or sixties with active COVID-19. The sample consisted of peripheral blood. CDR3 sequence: CASSGTSGSYPNEQFF. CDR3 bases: TGTGCCAGTAGTGGGACTAGCGGGAGTTATCCGAATGAGCAGTTCTTC.